This T cell receptor (beta chain) appears in the sequencing data of a study of control samples from healthy donors and cancer patients. TCRdb's copy holds only in-frame clones and misses some; the assay was immunoSEQ multiplex PCR. Of more than 65,000 clones listed, more than 80% are singletons. The TCR originated in a man between 60 and 75 years old in good health. The sequenced sample was blood.

The CDR3 loop is CSASSEIEQFF. CDR3 DNA: TGCAGTGCTAGTTCGGAGATTGAGCAGTTCTTC. This chain joins TRBV20-1 and TRBJ2-1; D is unclear. Germline values: CDR1 DFQATT, CDR2 SNEGSKA (reference sequence). V dropped 3 bases and J dropped 9 bases, with 9 bases sitting between them. The CDR3 covers 11 residues.